These T cell receptor beta chains were read from a single sample in a study of blood T cell repertoires in COVID-19. Clones were read by immunoSEQ multiplex PCR, and TCRdb kept only the in-frame ones, dropping some. Counted here are roughly 100,000 clones, roughly four fifths occurring once; the ten biggest clones make up 3% to 4%. The source material was peripheral blood. Receptors were obtained from a woman older than 75 with active or convalescent COVID-19. Each CDR3 is given with its conserved first and last residue. The order of the fields is V gene, J gene, CDR3 protein.

TRBV4-2	TRBJ1-6	CASSLGPGQANSPLHF
TRBV4-1	TRBJ1-1	CASSQKDTLNTEAFF
TRBV5-4	TRBJ2-2	CASSLDSGSVGELFF
TRBV6-2/TRBV6-3	TRBJ2-2	CASSSTNQGYANTGELFF
TRBV30	TRBJ2-7	CAWSVSYEQYF
TRBV19	TRBJ1-2	CASSSTGTGASRDTF
TRBV27	TRBJ1-2	CASSLVAGPNYGYTF
TRBV28	TRBJ1-6	CASLSGNRLSPLHF
TRBV15	TRBJ2-4	CATSRTGDIQYF
TRBV9	TRBJ2-1	CASSAPGANYNEQFF
TRBV24-1	TRBJ2-7	CATSEGSSYEQYF
TRBV2	TRBJ1-2	CASSEVGQGGGYTF
TRBV6-5	TRBJ1-5	CASRDARVSNQPQHF
TRBV28	TRBJ1-5	CASSSLNQPQHF
TRBV5-1	TRBJ1-3	CASSLGRNSGNTIYF
TRBV4-2	TRBJ1-5	CASSPAGNQPQHF
TRBV2	TRBJ2-3	CASSVRVNRDTQYF
TRBV7-9	TRBJ2-5	CASSLGQLEQETQYF
TRBV4-2	TRBJ2-7	CASSQGGGGTHEQYF
TRBV4-1	TRBJ2-1	CASSQDLGLAGPGEQFF
TRBV29-1	TRBJ1-1	CSVGGNREREAFF
TRBV7-2	TRBJ2-1	CASSARPRGLANEQFF
TRBV19	TRBJ1-1	CASSRSGGLNTEAFF
TRBV19	TRBJ2-1	CASSIPPGLAGVGSNYNEQFF
TRBV7-9	TRBJ2-7	CASSLALTGGAYEQYF
TRBV6-5	TRBJ2-7	CASSNSGRVSEQYF
TRBV27	TRBJ1-6	CASAGTGVNSPLHF
TRBV28	TRBJ1-2	CASSRSPQAIYGYTF
TRBV5-1	TRBJ2-3	CASSVRLAERLDTQYF
TRBV2	TRBJ2-7	CASSPTGYEQYF
TRBV24-1	TRBJ1-2	CATSDDGTGGSYGYTF
TRBV9	TRBJ2-2	CASSVASSSNTGELFF
TRBV27	TRBJ1-5	CASSPGRGQGKGQPQHF
TRBV4-3	TRBJ1-5	CASSQGGNSNQPQHF
TRBV9	TRBJ1-1	CASSPGQGSSNTEAFF
TRBV9	TRBJ1-2	CASSHSGGSDNYGYTF
TRBV25-1	TRBJ2-7	CASSELEQAGSYEQYF
TRBV6-5	TRBJ1-2	CASRAGGSLYGYTF
TRBV6-1	TRBJ1-2	CASSDDRIYGYTF
TRBV6-5	TRBJ1-2	CASSNRAAYGYTF
TRBV6-6	TRBJ2-5	CASSYSTGGGETQYF
TRBV5-4	TRBJ2-3	CASRLLAGGFGDTQYF
TRBV11-2	TRBJ1-6	CASSSTGGGYSPLHF
TRBV24-1	TRBJ1-2	CATSDSKGAGYTF
TRBV5-1	TRBJ2-3	CASSSGLETDTQYF
TRBV6-6	TRBJ1-3	CASSYPAYGNTIYF
TRBV5-6	TRBJ2-3	CASSSDRKGTDTQYF
TRBV10-3	TRBJ1-1	CASRGSLGTEAFF
TRBV6-5	TRBJ1-1	CASKIAGNTEAFF
TRBV3-1/TRBV3-2	TRBJ1-3	CASSHFPPTQAGNTIYF
TRBV19	TRBJ1-1	CASSIGGSTEAFF
TRBV29-1	TRBJ2-7	CSVVGQGSSYEQYF
TRBV4-1	TRBJ1-5	CASSQVTTGSSRHF
TRBV24-1	TRBJ2-7	CATSDSSGKGVVEQYF